The 8 T cell receptor beta chains in this list originate from one sample, sequenced in a study of OX40 agonist ivuxolimab in advanced cancers. The table came from immunoSEQ multiplex PCR; TCRdb's copy has only in-frame clones and leaves some out. This table holds 30,000 to 35,000 clones, less than 80% found once. Source: CD4+ or CD8+ T cells sorted from blood, taken in a trial of the OX40 agonist ivuxolimab. These receptors were taken from an adult with an advanced solid tumor such as melanoma, head and neck, liver or kidney cancer.

The chain is built from TRBV9 and TRBJ2-5, with 8 bases aligning to TRBD1. J gave up 5 bases and V 3 bases, and 9 bases lay outside the gene matches. This CDR3 is built from 15 residues. Germline CDR1 and CDR2: SGDLS and YYNGEE. DNA for the CDR3: TGTGCCAGCAGCGGCGCGGCAGGGGGCCGGGAGACCCAGTACTTC. Translated, it gives CASSGAAGGRETQYF. The full variable domain, in which reference TRBV9 and TRBJ2-5 provide the parts outside the CDR3, is DSGVTQTPKHLITATGQRVTLRCSPRSGDLSVYWYQQSLDQGLQFLIQYYNGEERAKGNILERFSAQQFPDLHSELNLSSLELGDSALYFCASSGAAGGRETQYFGPGTRLLVL.

The V gene is TRBV18, the J gene TRBJ1-2; D gene uncertain. V was pared by 4 bases and J by 4 bases, with 16 bases between. Germline V gene sequence: CDR1 KGHSH, CDR2 LQKENI. The CDR3 spans 15 residues. CDR3 residues: CASSLTSDGGYGYTF. As DNA, the CDR3 is TGTGCCAGCTCACTAACTTCGGATGGAGGCTATGGCTACACCTTC.

The chain uses TRBV6-1 and TRBJ1-4, with 7 positions matching TRBD1. The junction had 7 bases not matched to a gene; V was cut back by 5 bases and J by 4 bases. The CDR3 contains 15 residues. From germline, CDR1 is MNHNS and CDR2 SASEGT. The CDR3: CASSFPDRINEKLFF. Written as DNA, the CDR3 is TGTGCCAGCAGTTTCCCGGACAGGATTAATGAAAAACTGTTTTTT.

The V gene is TRBV7-3, the J gene TRBJ1-1; the match to TRBD1 covers 7 bases. This CDR3 spans 14 amino acids. V was clipped by 7 bases and J by 4 bases; unmatched bases: 9. Germline-derived CDR1 and CDR2 are SGHTA and FQGTGA. CDR3 in DNA: TGTGCCAGCAACTTTGACAGGGCAACCACTGAAGCTTTCTTT. It translates to CASNFDRATTEAFF.

A single count supports this clone. CDR3 in amino acids: CASSYSRNTEAFF. In nucleotides, the CDR3 is TGTGCCAGCAGTTACTCGCGGAACACTGAAGCTTTCTTT. This chain joins TRBV6-5 and TRBJ1-1, with unresolved D. Germline CDR1 reads MNHEY; CDR2 reads SVGAGI. CDR3 length equals 13 residues. V lost 0 bases, J lost 1 base, and 3 bases lay in between.

The V and J genes are TRBV28 and TRBJ2-7; maybe TRBD1 (6 bases). The CDR3 loop spans 13 amino acids. V dropped 5 bases and J dropped 3 bases, with 11 bases sitting between them. The germline V gene has CDR1 MDHEN and CDR2 SYDVKM. CDR3 nucleotide sequence: TGTGCCAGCAGTATAGGACAGAGCTACGAGCAGTACTTC. Amino acids: CASSIGQSYEQYF. The full variable domain, completed using reference TRBV28 and TRBJ2-7, is DVKVTQSSRYLVKRTGEKVFLECVQDMDHENMFWYRQDPGLGLRLIYFSYDVKMKEKGDIPEGYSVSREKKERFSLILESASTNQTSMYLCASSIGQSYEQYFGPGTRLTVT.

V usage is TRBV6-5 and J usage is TRBJ2-7; possibly TRBD1 for D (6 bases). Trimming cost V 0 bases and J 5 bases, with 14 bases left between them. This CDR3 has 15 residues. CDR1 and CDR2 (germline): MNHEY, SVGAGI. This CDR3 reads CASSYSNRVTDEQYF. The CDR3 nucleotides are TGTGCCAGCAGTTACTCGAACAGGGTGACAGACGAGCAGTACTTC.

In regard to this clone: Germline is not matched at one junction end, which may reflect a read error. V usage is TRBV9 and J usage is TRBJ2-3, with 12 bases lining up with TRBD2. The CDR3 extends over 17 amino acids. Germline loops: CDR1 SGDLS, CDR2 YYNGEE. The CDR3 loop reads CASNVDPSGGGTDTQYF. In DNA form, the CDR3 reads TGTGCCAGCAACGTAGACCCTAGCGGGGGGGGAACAGATACGCAGTATTTT.